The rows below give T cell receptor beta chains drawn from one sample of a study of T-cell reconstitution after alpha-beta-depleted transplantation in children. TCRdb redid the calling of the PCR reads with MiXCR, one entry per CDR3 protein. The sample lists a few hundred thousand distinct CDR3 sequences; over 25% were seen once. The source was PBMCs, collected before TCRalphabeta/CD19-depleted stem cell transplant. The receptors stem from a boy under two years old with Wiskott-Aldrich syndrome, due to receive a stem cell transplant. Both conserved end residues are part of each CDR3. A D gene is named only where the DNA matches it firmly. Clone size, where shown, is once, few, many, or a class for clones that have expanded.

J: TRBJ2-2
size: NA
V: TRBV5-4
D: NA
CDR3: CASSPPASGELFF
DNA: TGTGCCAGCAGCCCTCCCGCGTCCGGGGAGCTGTTTTTT

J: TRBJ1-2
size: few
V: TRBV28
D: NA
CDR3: CASGQVDSNGYTF
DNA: TGTGCCAGCGGACAAGTCGACAGTAACGGCTACACCTTC

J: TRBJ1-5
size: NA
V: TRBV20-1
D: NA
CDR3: CSAREVGDQPQHF
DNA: TGCAGTGCTAGAGAGGTAGGGGATCAGCCCCAGCATTTT

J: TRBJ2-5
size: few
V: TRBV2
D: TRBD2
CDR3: CASVSAASGSWSQYF
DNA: TGTGCCAGCGTGTCGGCGGCTAGCGGGAGCTGGAGCCAGTACTTC

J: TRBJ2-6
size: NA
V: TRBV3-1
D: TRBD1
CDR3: CASSQLKNRGRSSSGANVLTF
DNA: TGTGCCAGCAGCCAATTAAAAAATAGGGGGCGCTCCTCCTCTGGGGCCAACGTCCTGACTTTC

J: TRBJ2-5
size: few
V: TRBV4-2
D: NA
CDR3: CASSQDSKTQYF
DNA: TGTGCCAGCAGCCAAGATTCAAAGACCCAGTACTTC

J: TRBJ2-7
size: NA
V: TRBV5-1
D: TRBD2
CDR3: CASSPLAVEVYEQYF
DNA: TGCGCCAGCAGCCCCCTAGCGGTAGAGGTCTACGAGCAGTACTTC

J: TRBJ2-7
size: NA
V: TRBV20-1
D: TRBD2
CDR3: CSATRLADLSYEQYF
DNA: TGCAGTGCCACAAGACTAGCAGACCTTTCCTACGAGCAGTACTTC

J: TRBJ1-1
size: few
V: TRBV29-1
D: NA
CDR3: CSVERGNTEAFF
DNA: TGCAGCGTTGAACGGGGGAACACTGAAGCTTTCTTT

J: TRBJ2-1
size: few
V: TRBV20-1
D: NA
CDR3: CSARVESSYNEQFF
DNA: TGCAGTGCTAGGGTAGAGAGCTCCTACAATGAGCAGTTCTTC

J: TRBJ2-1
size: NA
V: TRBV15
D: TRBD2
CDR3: CATSARWGTSGYNEQFF
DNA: TGTGCCACCAGCGCACGTTGGGGGACTAGCGGTTACAATGAGCAGTTCTTC

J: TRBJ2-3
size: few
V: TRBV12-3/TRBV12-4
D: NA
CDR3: CASILGPGTDTQYF
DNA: TGTGCCAGCATTTTAGGGCCTGGCACAGATACGCAGTATTTT

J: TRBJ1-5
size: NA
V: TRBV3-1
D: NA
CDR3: CASSPEPGYQPQHF
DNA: TGTGCCAGCAGCCCCGAGCCAGGGTACCAGCCCCAGCATTTT

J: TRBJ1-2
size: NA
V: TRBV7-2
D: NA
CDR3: CASSLRLGGVTF
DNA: TGTGCCAGCAGCTTAAGGCTAGGGGGGGTCACCTTC

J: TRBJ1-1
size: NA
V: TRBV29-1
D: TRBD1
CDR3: CSVVDSGGRTEAFF
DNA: TGCAGCGTCGTCGACTCAGGGGGCCGAACTGAAGCTTTCTTT

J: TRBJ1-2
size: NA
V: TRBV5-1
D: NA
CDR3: CASSLEGSYGYTF
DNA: TGCGCCAGCAGCTTGGAGGGTAGCTATGGCTACACCTTC

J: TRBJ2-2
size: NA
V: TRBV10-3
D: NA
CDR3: CAISESELANTGELFF
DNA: TGTGCCATCAGTGAGTCAGAACTAGCGAACACCGGGGAGCTGTTTTTT

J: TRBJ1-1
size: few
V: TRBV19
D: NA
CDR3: CASSMRGRNTEAFF
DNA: TGTGCCAGTAGTATGCGGGGTCGGAACACTGAAGCTTTCTTT

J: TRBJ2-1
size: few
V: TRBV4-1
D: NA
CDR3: CASSQDHPDFYNEQFF
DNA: TGCGCCAGCAGCCAAGATCACCCGGACTTCTACAATGAGCAGTTCTTC

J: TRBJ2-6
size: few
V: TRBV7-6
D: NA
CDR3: CASSLIEGRLSSSGANVLTF
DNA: TGTGCCAGCAGCTTAATTGAAGGGCGCCTCTCTAGCTCTGGGGCCAACGTCCTGACTTTC

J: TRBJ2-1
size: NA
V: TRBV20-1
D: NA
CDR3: CSAERETHYNEQFF
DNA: TGCAGTGCTGAGAGGGAGACACACTACAATGAGCAGTTCTTC

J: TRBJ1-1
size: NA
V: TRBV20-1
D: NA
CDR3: CSAREAGRAEAFF
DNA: TGCAGTGCTAGAGAAGCGGGGCGGGCTGAAGCTTTCTTT

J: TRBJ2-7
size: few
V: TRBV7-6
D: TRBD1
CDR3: CASSSRTGGHEQYF
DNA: TGTGCCAGCAGCAGCCGGACAGGGGGCCACGAGCAGTACTTC

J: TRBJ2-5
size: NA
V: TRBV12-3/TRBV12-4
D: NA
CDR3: CASSFKRQETQYF
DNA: TGTGCCAGCAGTTTTAAGCGTCAAGAGACCCAGTACTTC

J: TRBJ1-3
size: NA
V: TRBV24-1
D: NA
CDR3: CATSDRGNTIYF
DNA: TGTGCCACCAGTGATCGTGGAAACACCATATATTTT

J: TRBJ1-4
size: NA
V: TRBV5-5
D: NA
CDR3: CASSVLGGADEKLFF
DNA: TGTGCCAGCAGCGTACTGGGGGGCGCCGATGAAAAACTGTTTTTT

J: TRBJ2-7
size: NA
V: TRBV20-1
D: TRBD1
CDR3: CSAIQRGTGFFYEQYF
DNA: TGCAGTGCAATCCAAAGGGGGACAGGTTTTTTCTACGAGCAGTACTTC

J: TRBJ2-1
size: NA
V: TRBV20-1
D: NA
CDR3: CSATGLLGPGPPDEQFF
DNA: TGCAGTGCTACTGGGCTTTTGGGACCGGGACCCCCGGATGAGCAGTTCTTC

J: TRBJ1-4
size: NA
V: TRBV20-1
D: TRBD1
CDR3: CSARRQGAGEKLFF
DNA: TGCAGTGCTAGGAGACAGGGGGCGGGTGAAAAACTGTTTTTT

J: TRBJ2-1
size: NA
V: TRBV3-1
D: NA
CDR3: CASSQTRGWNEQFF
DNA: TGTGCCAGCAGCCAAACTAGGGGGTGGAATGAGCAGTTCTTC

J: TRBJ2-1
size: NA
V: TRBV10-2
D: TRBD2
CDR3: CAIRQTSGRTTRYNEQFF
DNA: TGCGCCATCAGGCAGACTAGCGGGAGGACTACCAGGTACAATGAGCAGTTCTTC

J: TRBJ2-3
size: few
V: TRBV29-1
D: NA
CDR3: CSSRGSDTQYF
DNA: TGCAGCTCCCGCGGTAGCGATACGCAGTATTTT

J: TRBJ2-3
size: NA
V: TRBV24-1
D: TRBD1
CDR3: CATSDAGTARADTQYF
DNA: TGTGCCACCAGTGATGCCGGGACAGCCCGCGCGGATACGCAGTATTTT

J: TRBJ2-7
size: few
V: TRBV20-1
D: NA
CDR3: CSARTRGQTHF
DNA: TGCAGTGCCCGAACTAGGGGCCAGACCCACTTC

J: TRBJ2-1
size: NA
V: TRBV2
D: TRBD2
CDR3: CASSEVGGRNEQFF
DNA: TGTGCCAGCAGTGAAGTGGGAGGGCGGAATGAGCAGTTCTTC

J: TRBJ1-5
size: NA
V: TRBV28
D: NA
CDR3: CASKVGSQPQHF
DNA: TGTGCCAGCAAGGTCGGGAGTCAGCCCCAGCATTTT

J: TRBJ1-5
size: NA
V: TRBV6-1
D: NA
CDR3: CASSEVRDWRNQPQHF
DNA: TGTGCCAGCAGTGAAGTCAGGGATTGGCGCAATCAGCCCCAGCATTTT

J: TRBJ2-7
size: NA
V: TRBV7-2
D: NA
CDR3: CASSPTVASYEQYF
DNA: TGTGCCAGCAGCCCCACGGTCGCCTCCTACGAGCAGTACTTC

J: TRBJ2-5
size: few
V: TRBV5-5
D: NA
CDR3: CASSLVQIQETQYF
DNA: TGTGCCAGCAGCTTGGTTCAAATACAAGAGACCCAGTACTTC

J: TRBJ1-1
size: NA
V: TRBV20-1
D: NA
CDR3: CSARAGGFFF
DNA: TGCAGTGCTAGAGCCGGAGGGTTTTTCTTT

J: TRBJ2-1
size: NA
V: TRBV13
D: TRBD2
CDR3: CASSTPGVLAGAYEQFF
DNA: TGTGCCAGCAGCACCCCAGGGGTGTTAGCGGGAGCCTATGAGCAGTTCTTC

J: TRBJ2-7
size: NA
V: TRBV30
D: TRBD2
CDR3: CAWTPGTSGIHEQYF
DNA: TGTGCCTGGACTCCAGGGACTAGCGGGATACACGAGCAGTACTTC

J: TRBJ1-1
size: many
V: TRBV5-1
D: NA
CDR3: CASSLRENTEAFF
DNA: TGCGCCAGCAGCTTGAGGGAGAACACTGAAGCTTTCTTT

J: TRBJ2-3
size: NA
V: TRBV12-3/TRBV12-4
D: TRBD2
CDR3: CACSLRSGVTSGSTDTQYF
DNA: TGTGCCTGCAGTTTGAGGAGTGGGGTTACTAGCGGGAGTACAGATACGCAGTATTTT

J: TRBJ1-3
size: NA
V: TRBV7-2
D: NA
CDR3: CASSLGSGGNTIYF
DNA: TGTGCCAGCAGCTTAGGCAGCGGGGGAAACACCATATATTTT

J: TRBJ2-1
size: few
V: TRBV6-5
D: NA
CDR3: CASSSLQAGIVSYNEQFF
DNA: TGTGCCAGCAGTTCACTCCAGGCCGGGATTGTCTCCTACAATGAGCAGTTCTTC

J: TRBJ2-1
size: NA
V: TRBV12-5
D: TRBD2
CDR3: CASGSSGRGRDNEQFF
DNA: TGTGCTAGTGGCTCTAGCGGGAGGGGGAGGGACAATGAGCAGTTCTTC

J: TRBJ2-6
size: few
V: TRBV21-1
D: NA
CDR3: CASCPRLTGRRNGANVLTF
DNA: TGTGCCAGCTGCCCCCGACTCACAGGGAGACGAAATGGGGCCAACGTCCTGACTTTC

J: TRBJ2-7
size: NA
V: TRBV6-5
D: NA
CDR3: CASSYSITPGSGEQYF
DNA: TGTGCCAGCAGTTACTCGATTACCCCTGGAAGCGGAGAGCAGTACTTT

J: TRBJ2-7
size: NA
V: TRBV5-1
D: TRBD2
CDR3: CASSLHSGRTYEQYF
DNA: TGCGCCAGCAGCTTGCATAGCGGGAGGACCTACGAGCAGTACTTC

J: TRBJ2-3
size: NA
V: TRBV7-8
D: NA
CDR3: CASSLDLGGGDTQYF
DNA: TGTGCCAGCAGCTTAGATTTGGGAGGCGGAGATACGCAGTATTTT

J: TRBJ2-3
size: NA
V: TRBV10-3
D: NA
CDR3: CAIRKGRAADTQYF
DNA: TGTGCCATCAGGAAAGGGCGGGCGGCAGATACGCAGTATTTT

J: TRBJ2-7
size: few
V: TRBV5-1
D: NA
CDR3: CASSPVEGSDEQYF
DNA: TGCGCCAGCAGCCCCGTAGAGGGGTCCGACGAGCAGTACTTC